The TCR beta chain under discussion was sequenced for a study of OX40 agonist ivuxolimab in advanced cancers. Study-wide context: Given to patients was ivuxolimab, an agonistic anti-OX40 (CD134) antibody.

Trimming took 3 bases from V and 4 from J, leaving 18 bases between them. Germline-derived CDR1 and CDR2 are MNHEY and SMNVEV (reference sequence). The CDR3 totals 16 residues. If patients had autoimmune disease history or systemic immunosuppression, they were excluded. Repertoires were generated with immunoSEQ multiplex PCR, while TCRdb's copy carries only in-frame clones and drops some. This sample has roughly 69,000 clones, with more than 80% found just once. This sequence originates from an adult with an advanced solid tumor such as melanoma, head and neck, liver or kidney cancer. J is TRBJ2-5 and V is TRBV27, with D maybe TRBD1 (6 bases). The source material was CD4+ or CD8+ T cells sorted from blood, sampled in a trial of the OX40 agonist ivuxolimab. The CDR3 nucleotides read TGTGCCAGCAGTTTCGGCCAGGACAGCCGTAGAGAGACCCAGTACTTC. Amino acid sequence: CASSFGQDSRRETQYF.